This T cell receptor (beta chain) was found in a study of identical twins. Using its own MiXCR run on the 5' RACE reads, TCRdb lists one record per CDR3 protein. Of about 530,000 distinct CDR3 sequences listed, more than 20% are singletons. For this clonotype: Its matching antigen is unknown.

Notes on the study in general: Insertions ran lower in abundant cord blood beta clonotypes, though not in memory repertoires. Twins shared out-of-frame alpha sequences with excess low generation probability. Findings came from cross-sectional statistics, without long-term follow-up of donors.

Another study also made use of these data, one on yellow fever vaccine responses in identical twins.

Input material: CD4+ T cells sorted from blood. The TCR comes from a woman in her late teens or twenties in good health.

In nucleotides, the CDR3 is TGTGCCAGCAGCTTGTCCCCAACCGGGGAGCTGTTTTTT. Its translation is CASSLSPTGELFF. The chain links TRBV5-6 to TRBJ2-2; D not resolved. Trimming stripped 1 base from V and 5 bases from J, with 6 bases between. The germline CDR1 and CDR2 sequences are SGHDT and YYEEEE. The length of the CDR3 is 13 residues.